A selection of T cell receptor beta chains follows, all from one sample in a study of T cell changes during pregnancy in multiple sclerosis. The method was immunoSEQ multiplex PCR; TCRdb's version includes in-frame clones alone and lacks a portion of them. Among about 77,000 clones listed, around 91% were seen once. Sequencing was performed on peripheral blood, taken before pregnancy. The receptors shown here come from a female donor with multiple sclerosis, enrolled in a pregnancy study. Both conserved end residues are part of each CDR3. The D gene is left open where the match is weak. Size values are once, few and many counts, or a class for expanded clones, and some rows have none.

D gene: TRBD1; J gene: TRBJ2-7; clone size: NA; V gene: TRBV7-2; CDR3 protein: CASSLGGQGEQYF; CDR3 DNA: TGTGCCAGCAGCTTAGGGGGACAGGGTGAGCAGTACTTC
D gene: TRBD1; J gene: TRBJ1-1; clone size: NA; V gene: TRBV11-1; CDR3 protein: CASSDDRGRWTEAFF; CDR3 DNA: TGTGCCAGCAGCGACGACAGGGGTCGGTGGACTGAAGCTTTCTTT
D gene: NA; J gene: TRBJ2-2; clone size: NA; V gene: TRBV2; CDR3 protein: CASSESNTGELFF; CDR3 DNA: TGTGCCAGCAGTGAATCAAACACCGGGGAGCTGTTTTTT
D gene: NA; J gene: TRBJ2-4; clone size: NA; V gene: TRBV7-2; CDR3 protein: CASSLWVEGKNIQYF; CDR3 DNA: TGTGCCAGCAGCTTATGGGTGGAGGGAAAAAACATTCAGTACTTC
D gene: NA; J gene: TRBJ2-5; clone size: NA; V gene: TRBV6-1; CDR3 protein: CASSEALRGQETQYF; CDR3 DNA: TGTGCCAGCAGTGAAGCGCTCCGGGGGCAAGAGACCCAGTACTTC
D gene: TRBD1; J gene: TRBJ1-2; clone size: once; V gene: TRBV10-3; CDR3 protein: CAISDNNRGSYGYTF; CDR3 DNA: TGTGCCATCAGTGATAACAACAGGGGATCCTATGGCTACACCTTC
D gene: TRBD2; J gene: TRBJ2-7; clone size: NA; V gene: TRBV27; CDR3 protein: CASSLGGVGYEQYF; CDR3 DNA: TGTGCCAGCAGTTTAGGGGGGGTGGGCTACGAGCAGTACTTC
D gene: NA; J gene: TRBJ1-2; clone size: once; V gene: TRBV6-5; CDR3 protein: CASRTQGSLGYTF; CDR3 DNA: TGTGCCAGCAGAACCCAGGGGTCCCTTGGCTACACCTTC
D gene: NA; J gene: TRBJ1-5; clone size: NA; V gene: TRBV2; CDR3 protein: CASAGESNQPQHF; CDR3 DNA: TGTGCCAGCGCGGGCGAGAGCAATCAGCCCCAGCATTTT
D gene: TRBD2; J gene: TRBJ2-3; clone size: NA; V gene: TRBV4-1; CDR3 protein: CASSPRLAGGLTDTQYF; CDR3 DNA: TGCGCCAGCAGCCCCCGACTAGCGGGGGGGCTTACAGATACGCAGTATTTT
D gene: TRBD2; J gene: TRBJ2-7; clone size: NA; V gene: TRBV5-1; CDR3 protein: CASSLEVGTTPFEQYF; CDR3 DNA: TGCGCCAGCAGCTTGGAGGTGGGGACTACCCCTTTCGAGCAGTACTTC
D gene: TRBD1; J gene: TRBJ2-1; clone size: NA; V gene: TRBV4-1; CDR3 protein: CASSRWDRVSYNEQFF; CDR3 DNA: TGCGCCAGCAGCCGCTGGGACAGGGTCTCCTACAATGAGCAGTTCTTC
D gene: NA; J gene: TRBJ2-2; clone size: NA; V gene: TRBV5-1; CDR3 protein: CASSFGQGYTGELFF; CDR3 DNA: TGCGCCAGCAGCTTCGGTCAGGGGTACACCGGGGAGCTGTTTTTT
D gene: NA; J gene: TRBJ1-6; clone size: NA; V gene: TRBV4-1; CDR3 protein: CASSQDTGLGNSPLHF; CDR3 DNA: TGCGCCAGCAGCCAAGATACAGGTTTGGGTAATTCACCCCTCCACTTT
D gene: TRBD1; J gene: TRBJ2-7; clone size: NA; V gene: TRBV6-6; CDR3 protein: CASSDRQGESDEQYF; CDR3 DNA: TGTGCCAGCAGCGACCGACAGGGCGAGTCGGACGAGCAGTACTTC
D gene: NA; J gene: TRBJ1-6; clone size: NA; V gene: TRBV7-9; CDR3 protein: CASSLARENSPLHF; CDR3 DNA: TGTGCCAGCAGCTTAGCGCGGGAGAACTCACCCCTCCACTTT
D gene: NA; J gene: TRBJ1-4; clone size: NA; V gene: TRBV7-8; CDR3 protein: CASSLGARGMGEKLFF; CDR3 DNA: TGTGCCAGCAGCTTAGGCGCCCGCGGGATGGGTGAAAAACTGTTTTTT
D gene: NA; J gene: TRBJ1-4; clone size: NA; V gene: TRBV19; CDR3 protein: CASAGVGEKLFF; CDR3 DNA: TGTGCCAGCGCCGGGGTCGGTGAAAAACTGTTTTTT
D gene: NA; J gene: TRBJ1-2; clone size: few; V gene: TRBV7-9; CDR3 protein: CASSLSRGANYGYTF; CDR3 DNA: TGTGCCAGCAGCTTATCCCGGGGAGCTAACTATGGCTACACCTTC
D gene: TRBD2; J gene: TRBJ2-3; clone size: once; V gene: TRBV10-2; CDR3 protein: CASRATSGGTTDTQYF; CDR3 DNA: TGCGCCAGCCGTGCGACTAGCGGGGGGACCACAGATACGCAGTATTTT
D gene: NA; J gene: TRBJ2-1; clone size: NA; V gene: TRBV20-1; CDR3 protein: CSASKYNEQFF; CDR3 DNA: TGCAGTGCTAGTAAATACAATGAGCAGTTCTTC
D gene: NA; J gene: TRBJ1-4; clone size: NA; V gene: TRBV5-4; CDR3 protein: CASSLGGVNEKLFF; CDR3 DNA: TGTGCCAGCAGCTTGGGAGGTGTTAATGAAAAACTGTTTTTT
D gene: NA; J gene: TRBJ2-5; clone size: NA; V gene: TRBV29-1; CDR3 protein: CSVAPRVGTSRETQYF; CDR3 DNA: TGCAGCGTTGCCCCCCGGGTAGGAACGTCACGGGAGACCCAGTACTTC
D gene: TRBD2; J gene: TRBJ2-4; clone size: NA; V gene: TRBV13; CDR3 protein: CASSLVSGETIQYF; CDR3 DNA: TGTGCCAGCAGCTTAGTTAGCGGGGAGACCATTCAGTACTTC
D gene: NA; J gene: TRBJ1-4; clone size: NA; V gene: TRBV5-6; CDR3 protein: CASSSRGEKLFF; CDR3 DNA: TGTGCCAGCAGTTCTCGGGGGGAAAAACTGTTTTTT
D gene: NA; J gene: TRBJ2-7; clone size: NA; V gene: TRBV6-4; CDR3 protein: CASPTGYEQYF; CDR3 DNA: TGTGCCAGCCCGACTGGATACGAGCAGTACTTC
D gene: TRBD1; J gene: TRBJ1-1; clone size: NA; V gene: TRBV27; CDR3 protein: CASSIRGQGWDTEAFF; CDR3 DNA: TGTGCCAGCAGTATTAGGGGACAGGGGTGGGACACTGAAGCTTTCTTT
D gene: NA; J gene: TRBJ2-7; clone size: medium-sized; V gene: TRBV18; CDR3 protein: CASSPKTTESYEQYF; CDR3 DNA: TGTGCCAGCTCACCCAAGACGACAGAGTCCTACGAGCAGTACTTC
D gene: NA; J gene: TRBJ1-2; clone size: NA; V gene: TRBV28; CDR3 protein: CASSLFWGGDGYTF; CDR3 DNA: TGTGCCAGCAGTTTGTTCTGGGGAGGGGATGGCTACACCTTC
D gene: NA; J gene: TRBJ2-7; clone size: NA; V gene: TRBV20-1; CDR3 protein: CSAAGSEQYF; CDR3 DNA: TGCAGTGCCGCCGGGAGCGAGCAGTACTTC
D gene: TRBD1; J gene: TRBJ2-7; clone size: few; V gene: TRBV6-5; CDR3 protein: CASRARDRYEQYF; CDR3 DNA: TGTGCCAGCAGGGCCCGGGACAGATACGAGCAGTACTTC
D gene: TRBD2; J gene: TRBJ2-7; clone size: NA; V gene: TRBV5-4; CDR3 protein: CASSRGTSGSYEQYF; CDR3 DNA: TGTGCCAGCAGCCGTGGGACTAGCGGCTCCTACGAGCAGTACTTC
D gene: NA; J gene: TRBJ1-1; clone size: NA; V gene: TRBV6-1; CDR3 protein: CASRTGRSTEAFF; CDR3 DNA: TGTGCCAGCAGAACAGGGAGAAGCACTGAAGCTTTCTTT
D gene: TRBD1; J gene: TRBJ2-1; clone size: NA; V gene: TRBV2; CDR3 protein: CASSSRQGAIHEQFF; CDR3 DNA: TGTGCCAGCAGTTCGCGACAGGGGGCAATTCATGAGCAGTTCTTC
D gene: NA; J gene: TRBJ2-6; clone size: NA; V gene: TRBV5-6; CDR3 protein: CASSLNRVSGANVLTF; CDR3 DNA: TGTGCCAGCAGCTTGAACCGAGTCTCTGGGGCCAACGTCCTGACTTTC
D gene: NA; J gene: TRBJ1-1; clone size: NA; V gene: TRBV29-1; CDR3 protein: CSVEVRGPNTEAFF; CDR3 DNA: TGCAGCGTTGAAGTGCGGGGGCCGAACACTGAAGCTTTCTTT
D gene: NA; J gene: TRBJ1-1; clone size: NA; V gene: TRBV4-3; CDR3 protein: CASSLGGGSTEAFF; CDR3 DNA: TGCGCCAGCAGCCTGGGGGGAGGATCCACTGAAGCTTTCTTT
D gene: TRBD1; J gene: TRBJ1-6; clone size: NA; V gene: TRBV2; CDR3 protein: CASSFGQGSMDSPLHF; CDR3 DNA: TGTGCCAGCAGTTTCGGACAGGGTTCTATGGATTCACCCCTCCACTTT
D gene: NA; J gene: TRBJ1-2; clone size: NA; V gene: TRBV5-4; CDR3 protein: CASSFWQNPFPYGYTF; CDR3 DNA: TGTGCCAGCAGCTTTTGGCAGAACCCATTCCCCTATGGCTACACCTTC
D gene: TRBD1; J gene: TRBJ1-1; clone size: NA; V gene: TRBV6-5; CDR3 protein: CASSRAPGGATEAFF; CDR3 DNA: TGTGCCAGCAGTCGCGCCCCAGGGGGCGCGACTGAAGCTTTCTTT
D gene: NA; J gene: TRBJ1-1; clone size: NA; V gene: TRBV10-1; CDR3 protein: CASREGPNTEAFF; CDR3 DNA: TGCGCCAGCAGGGAGGGGCCTAACACTGAAGCTTTCTTT
D gene: NA; J gene: TRBJ1-2; clone size: NA; V gene: TRBV6-1; CDR3 protein: CASSVSYGYTF; CDR3 DNA: TGTGCCAGCAGTGTTAGCTATGGCTACACCTTC